The present T cell receptor beta chain was sequenced within a study of PD-1 blockade in classical Hodgkin lymphoma. Overall study findings and caveats: Prior to therapy, complete responders displayed diversity much like that of newly diagnosed patients. Newly diagnosed patients had baseline TCR diversity that was reportedly lower than that of healthy donors. Undefined causes, possibly disease activity or prior therapy, underlie the repertoire differences.

The protocol was immunoSEQ multiplex PCR, while the TCRdb copy is restricted to in-frame clones and leaves out a portion. The table lists approximately 61,000 clones, approximately 92% of them singletons. Each patient experienced a relapse that followed autologous stem cell transplantation, and brentuximab vedotin exposure varied. About this clone itself: As yet, its antigen is unknown.

The CDR3 is 13 amino acids. Germline V gene lookup returns CDR1 SEHNR and CDR2 FQNEAQ (reference sequence). Trimming removed 7 bases from V and 7 bases from J, with 14 bases in between. The chain has TRBV7-9 and TRBJ2-1, with TRBD2 as a possible D gene (5 bases). Source: peripheral blood mononuclear cells (PBMCs), taken at baseline. The receptor's source is a human donor with classical Hodgkin lymphoma. The CDR3 here is CASIPGGLNEQFF. CDR3 sequence (DNA): TGTGCCAGCATCCCCGGAGGTTTAAATGAGCAGTTCTTC.